A selection of T cell receptor beta chains follows, all from one sample in a study of cytomegalovirus exposure and HLA in healthy donors. Only in-frame clones appear in the TCRdb table, and some are missing; sequencing was by immunoSEQ multiplex PCR. The sample carries fewer than 400,000 clones, around 86% recorded once. Sequencing was done on a sample of PBMCs. Source of these receptors: a woman aged 18-30 years in good health and CMV-seronegative. Both conserved end residues are part of each CDR3. The D gene is left open where the match is weak. A clone size is listed for some rows: how often the clone was seen (once, few, many), or a class if it is expanded.

J | size | V | D | CDR3 | DNA
TRBJ2-7 | - | TRBV9 | TRBD2 | CASSVLAGVTYEQYF | TGTGCCAGCAGCGTTTTAGCGGGTGTCACCTACGAGCAGTACTTC
TRBJ2-2 | once | TRBV5-1 | TRBD2 | CASRDTSDGELFF | TGCGCCAGCAGAGACACTAGCGACGGGGAGCTGTTTTTT
TRBJ1-2 | - | TRBV18 | - | CASSLDRDYGYTF | TGTGCCAGCTCACTGGACAGAGACTATGGCTACACCTTC
TRBJ1-5 | few | TRBV19 | - | CASTPQGSGGPQHF | TGTGCCAGTACCCCACAAGGGTCCGGGGGGCCCCAGCATTTT
TRBJ2-3 | - | TRBV27 | - | CASSFSDTQYF | TGTGCCAGCAGTTTCTCAGATACGCAGTATTTT
TRBJ2-7 | - | TRBV10-3 | TRBD2 | CAISSYTGTSVDEQYF | TGTGCCATCAGTTCCTACACCGGGACTAGCGTCGACGAGCAGTACTTC
TRBJ2-7 | - | TRBV6-6 | - | CASSSVIGEIGEQYF | TGTGCCAGCAGTTCTGTCATTGGGGAGATTGGCGAGCAGTACTTC
TRBJ2-2 | - | TRBV9 | - | CASSVSASSDTGELFF | TGTGCCAGCAGCGTATCTGCTAGCTCGGACACCGGGGAGCTGTTTTTT
TRBJ1-4 | once | TRBV6-6 | - | CASRRQHNEKLFF | TGTGCCAGCAGGAGACAGCACAATGAAAAACTGTTTTTT
TRBJ2-2 | - | TRBV30 | TRBD2 | CAAKGLGLAGAQDTGELFF | TGTGCTGCGAAGGGTTTGGGACTAGCGGGAGCTCAGGACACCGGGGAGCTGTTTTTT
TRBJ2-7 | - | TRBV5-5 | TRBD2 | CASSLVRTSGSDEQYF | TGTGCCAGCAGCTTGGTGCGGACTAGCGGGAGTGACGAGCAGTACTTC
TRBJ2-7 | - | TRBV7-2 | TRBD2 | CASSLDPSGAYEQYF | TGTGCCAGCAGCTTAGATCCTAGCGGGGCTTACGAGCAGTACTTC
TRBJ2-7 | - | TRBV7-2 | - | CASSYSPTAYEQYF | TGTGCCAGCAGTTACTCCCCCACAGCTTACGAGCAGTACTTC
TRBJ2-1 | - | TRBV19 | TRBD2 | CASSMGLARAGAYNEQFF | TGTGCCAGTAGTATGGGTCTAGCGCGGGCGGGGGCCTACAATGAGCAGTTCTTC
TRBJ1-2 | - | TRBV5-4 | TRBD1 | CASSQEQGNGYTF | TGTGCCAGCAGCCAGGAACAGGGGAATGGCTACACCTTC
TRBJ2-7 | - | TRBV5-6 | TRBD2 | CASSSSGTSQLQYF | TGTGCCAGCAGCTCGTCCGGGACTAGCCAATTGCAGTACTTC
TRBJ2-7 | - | TRBV29-1 | TRBD2 | CSVDGTSGGHEQYF | TGCAGCGTTGACGGGACTAGCGGGGGGCACGAGCAGTACTTC
TRBJ2-1 | - | TRBV7-9 | TRBD2 | CASSYGTSGAYNEQFF | TGTGCCAGCAGCTATGGGACTAGCGGGGCCTACAATGAGCAGTTCTTC
TRBJ2-3 | - | TRBV27 | - | CASRASRFTDTQYF | TGTGCCAGCAGGGCTAGCAGATTCACAGATACGCAGTATTTT
TRBJ2-5 | - | TRBV7-6 | - | CASSFSGGRETQYF | TGTGCCAGCAGCTTTTCGGGGGGCCGGGAGACCCAGTACTTC
TRBJ2-5 | few | TRBV6-1 | - | CASSDRGGQETQYF | TGTGCCAGCAGTGACAGGGGTGGCCAAGAGACCCAGTACTTC